This T cell receptor (beta chain) appears in the sequencing data of a study of T cells in Graves' hyperthyroidism and ophthalmopathy. Lactation, pregnancy, other autoimmune disease or uncontrolled infection led to exclusion of patients. The PBMCs were taken from approximately 9 ml of fresh peripheral blood. This clonotype showed up many times. As yet, its antigen is unknown. The CDR3 is 12 residues long. Germline V CDR1 and CDR2: SGHNT, YYREEE (reference sequence). The V end lost 4 bases, the J end lost 2 bases, and 5 bases lay between the germline ends. Amplified TCR beta CDR3 regions derived from RNA transcripts. TCR CDR3 regions were first amplified by RT-PCR with HTBI primers. A single record per CDR3 protein comes from TCRdb applying MiXCR to the multiplex PCR reads. The sample consists of approximately 400,000 distinct CDR3 sequences, approximately 15% of them appearing once. General study points: Also found in blood were most expanded thyroid clonotypes above 0.001. Ophthalmopathy cases were set apart from stable hyperthyroidism by a 13 V-J model.

The sequenced sample consisted of blood. The TCR was taken from a woman under 30 with Graves' hyperthyroidism. The chain recombines TRBV5-4 with TRBJ2-3; D is unclear. In nucleotides, the CDR3 is TGTGCCAGCAGCCCGAACACAGATACGCAGTATTTT. As protein: CASSPNTDTQYF.